This entry lists 3 T cell receptor beta chains sequenced from one sample in a study of OX40 agonist ivuxolimab in advanced cancers. Generated by immunoSEQ multiplex PCR, the TCRdb table keeps only in-frame clones and is missing some. The sample contains 40,000 to 60,000 clones, 70% to 90% of which appear only once. This specimen consisted of CD4+ or CD8+ T cells sorted from blood, obtained in a trial of the OX40 agonist ivuxolimab. The receptors come from an adult with an advanced solid tumor such as melanoma, head and neck, liver or kidney cancer.

This clone was counted only a few times. The genes are TRBV6-5 and TRBJ1-5; TRBD1 matches 8 bases. This CDR3 is built from 12 residues. The V segment lost 6 bases and the J segment 6 bases; nucleotides outside the gene matches: 1. CDR1 is MNHEY, CDR2 SVGAGI, per germline. The CDR3: CASRTGVQPQHF. DNA of the CDR3: TGTGCCAGCAGGACAGGGGTTCAGCCCCAGCATTTT.

The chain has TRBV6-5 and TRBJ1-1, with a possible D match to TRBD1 (5 bases). Trimming removed 7 bases at V and 2 bases at J, with 11 bases between. CDR3 length: 13 residues. CDR1 is MNHEY, CDR2 SVGAGI, per germline. In DNA, the CDR3 is TGTGCCAGCACCCCGACAGTAAACACTGAAGCTTTCTTT. This translates into CASTPTVNTEAFF.

The V call is TRBV5-1, the J call TRBJ1-6, with a tentative D call TRBD1 (5 bases). The CDR3 length is 15 residues. Germline CDR1 SGHRS, CDR2 YFSETQ. V lost 1 base, J lost 7 bases, and 12 bases lay in between. The CDR3 DNA follows: TGCGCCAGCAGCTTGCAGTCGGAGGGGAATTCACCCCTCCACTTT. Encoded protein: CASSLQSEGNSPLHF. The variable domain in full, completed from reference TRBV5-1 and TRBJ1-6, reads KAGVTQTPRYLIKTRGQQVTLSCSPISGHRSVSWYQQTPGQGLQFLFEYFSETQRNKGNFPGRFSGRQFSNSRSEMNVSTLELGDSALYLCASSLQSEGNSPLHFGNGTRLTVT.